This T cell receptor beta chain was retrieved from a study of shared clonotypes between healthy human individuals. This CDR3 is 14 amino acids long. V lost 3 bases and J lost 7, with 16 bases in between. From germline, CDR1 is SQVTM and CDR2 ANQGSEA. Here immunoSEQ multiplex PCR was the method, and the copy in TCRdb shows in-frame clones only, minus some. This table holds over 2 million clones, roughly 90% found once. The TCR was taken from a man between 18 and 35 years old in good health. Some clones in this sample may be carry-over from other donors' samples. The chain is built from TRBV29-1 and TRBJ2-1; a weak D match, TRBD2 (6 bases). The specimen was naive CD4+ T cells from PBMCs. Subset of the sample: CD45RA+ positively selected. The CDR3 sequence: CSVERRGGWNEQFF. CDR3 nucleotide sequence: TGCAGCGTTGAGCGGAGGGGTGGATGGAATGAGCAGTTCTTC.